The clone carrying this T cell receptor (beta chain) was seen a handful of times. Its antigen is not known. This record comes from a study of T cell repertoires in cytomegalovirus infection. Study summary: A matching HLA type, together with CMV infection, was signaled by public TCR beta signatures. Overall study results and limits: Dominating the ex vivo response were HLA-C-restricted CMV-specific TCR beta clonotypes.

The CDR3 spans 15 residues. After removal of 3 bases from V and 0 bases from J, the junction contained 5 bases not matched to a gene. CDR1 MGHRA and CDR2 YSYEKL come from the germline V gene. TCRdb re-called the reads with MiXCR, one entry per CDR3 protein. Of 700,000 to 900,000 distinct CDR3 sequences listed, almost 30% are singletons. The sample here was cultured CD8+ T cells from PBMCs, taken from culture after CMV antigen stimulation. The chain employs TRBV4-1 and TRBJ2-7; 7 nucleotides align to TRBD2. The sequence was obtained from a human donor in good health (CMV status not recorded). Some clones in this sample may be carry-over from other donors' samples. The CDR3 is CASSQGGEGSYEQYF. In DNA, the CDR3 is TGCGCCAGCAGCCAGGGAGGGGAAGGCTCCTACGAGCAGTACTTC.